In its sample, the clone carrying this T cell receptor beta chain was seen many times. The antigen is undetermined. This beta chain is an unintended read in a library built for alpha chains; its size means little. The sample comes from a study of spatial heterogeneity in lung cancer. General observations from the study: In tumors, expanded intratumoral alpha and beta TCR counts tracked mutation counts.

Germline V gene data show CDR1 as MNHNY and CDR2 as SVGAGI (reference sequence). The V gene lost 10 bases and the J gene lost 4 bases, with 13 bases spanning the gap. This CDR3 has 13 amino acids. Each CDR3 protein is one row after TCRdb ran MiXCR on the 5' RACE reads. The data contain 15,000 to 20,000 distinct CDR3 sequences, 6.2% of them singletons. As to time point: sample taken at primary tumor resection. Samples were obtained from approximately 72 donors, all untreated early-stage non-small cell lung cancer patients. Sequencing covered unsorted whole RNA taken from tumor, nontumor lung or frozen PBMC.

Material: lung tumor tissue, obtained at surgery. The origin of this receptor is a male donor with early-stage non-small cell lung cancer. The chain carries TRBV6-6 and TRBJ2-2, with D hard to call. Here the CDR3 DNA reads TGTGCCATCAAGGGTAGTCGCACCGGGGAGCTGTTTTTT. This encodes CAIKGSRTGELFF.